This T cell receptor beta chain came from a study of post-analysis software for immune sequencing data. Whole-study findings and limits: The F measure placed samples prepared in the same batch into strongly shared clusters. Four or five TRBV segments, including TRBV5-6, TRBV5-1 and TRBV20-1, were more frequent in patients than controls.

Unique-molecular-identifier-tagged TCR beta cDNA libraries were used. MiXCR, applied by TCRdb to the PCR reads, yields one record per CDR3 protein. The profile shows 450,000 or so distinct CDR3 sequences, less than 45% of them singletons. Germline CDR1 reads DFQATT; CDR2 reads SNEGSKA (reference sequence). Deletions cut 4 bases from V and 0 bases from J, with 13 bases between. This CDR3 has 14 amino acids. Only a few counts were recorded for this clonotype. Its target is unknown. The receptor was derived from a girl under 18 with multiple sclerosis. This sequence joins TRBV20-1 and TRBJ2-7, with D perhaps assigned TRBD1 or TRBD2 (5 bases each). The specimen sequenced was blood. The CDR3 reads CSATPGPNSYEQYF. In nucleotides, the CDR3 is TGCAGTGCTACCCCGGGACCTAACTCCTACGAGCAGTACTTC.